This TCR beta chain was captured by sequencing in a study of shared clonotypes between healthy human individuals. Notes on the study in general: Non-shared clonotypes had lower generation probabilities than clonotypes shared by all four sorted-subset donors. Blood was the only sampled material, and tissue repertoires likely differ.

Germline V gives CDR1 GTSNPN, CDR2 SVGIG (reference sequence). The CDR3 length is 15 residues. J lost 6 bases, V lost 3 bases, and 10 bases had no gene match. Generated by immunoSEQ multiplex PCR, the TCRdb table keeps only in-frame clones and is missing some. The sample contains about 2 million clones, 95% of which appear only once. Of note for this clone: The antigen is not known.

The rearrangement joins TRBV30 to TRBJ1-2; 10 bases map to TRBD1. The specimen sequenced was naive CD4+ T cells sorted from blood. The subset: CD45RA+ positively selected. The receptor was derived from a man younger than 35 in good health. CDR3 nucleotides: TGTGCCTGGAGGCTCACCGGGACAGGGGCGAATGGCTACACCTTC. Encoded protein: CAWRLTGTGANGYTF.